The following is a T cell receptor beta chain sequence with its context. The repertoire was sequenced with immunoSEQ multiplex PCR; TCRdb's copy has only in-frame clones and lacks some. In the table there are around 280,000 clones, roughly 80% of which are singletons. This sample is part of a study of blood T cell repertoires in COVID-19. Germline values: CDR1 KGHSH, CDR2 LQKENI. Trimming stripped 3 bases from V and 0 bases from J, with 14 bases between. The CDR3 spans 16 residues. This sequence originates from a woman aged 45-60 years with active or convalescent COVID-19. This rearrangement joins TRBV18 to TRBJ1-1, with D unresolved. The sample was peripheral blood. The CDR3 nucleotides are TGTGCCAGCTCACCCTTAGCCGACGGATTGAACACTGAAGCTTTCTTT. Translating gives CASSPLADGLNTEAFF.